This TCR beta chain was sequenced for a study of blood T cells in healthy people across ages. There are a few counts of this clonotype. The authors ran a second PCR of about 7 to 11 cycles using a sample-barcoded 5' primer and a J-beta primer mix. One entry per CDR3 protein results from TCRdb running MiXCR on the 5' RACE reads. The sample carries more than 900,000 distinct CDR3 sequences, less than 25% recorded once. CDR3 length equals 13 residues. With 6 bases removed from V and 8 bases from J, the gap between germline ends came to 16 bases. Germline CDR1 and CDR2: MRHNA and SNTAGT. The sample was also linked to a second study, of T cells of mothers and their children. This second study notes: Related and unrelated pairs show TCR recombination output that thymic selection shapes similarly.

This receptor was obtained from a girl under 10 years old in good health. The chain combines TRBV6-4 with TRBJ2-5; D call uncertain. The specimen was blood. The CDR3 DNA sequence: TGTGCCAGCAGCCGCGAGGCCCAATCTACCCAGTACTTC. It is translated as CASSREAQSTQYF.